This record concerns one TCR beta chain sequence. What it binds is unknown. Sequencing used immunoSEQ v3.0 at survey level. TCRdb keeps only in-frame clones here, not all; method: immunoSEQ multiplex PCR. The table shows 45,000 or so clones, with around 93% occurring only once. The data belong to a study of long-term antiretroviral therapy in people with HIV. Study information: Some samples came about a decade before the 2015 immediate-ART recommendation, and these were the earliest. Study-level points and caveats: Pre-ART expanded clones dominated the repertoire at every time point. Information on adherence, resistance and therapy changes was unavailable.

Sampling of each donor yielded at least one pre-ART PBMC sample and at least two post-ART PBMC samples. This TCR came from a man aged 25 to 40 with HIV. The source material was unsorted PBMCs, sampled about 9.1 years after starting antiretroviral therapy.

CDR3 DNA: TGCAGCGTTAAAGCGGGGGGCACAGATACGCAGTATTTT. Residues: CSVKAGGTDTQYF. The V and J genes are TRBV29-1 and TRBJ2-3; TRBD2 aligns across 8 bases. Germline lookup yields CDR1 SQVTM and CDR2 ANQGSEA. V lost 5 bases and J lost 1; bases outside the gene matches: 2. The CDR3 has 13 amino acids.